These 22 T cell receptor beta chains share one sample of origin, sequenced in a study of T cell responses to AZD1222 COVID-19 vaccine. Profiling relied on immunoSEQ multiplex PCR, and the TCRdb table lists in-frame clones only, not all of them. Of around 92,000 clones listed, around 84% are singletons. Source: peripheral blood, taken on day 0 of AZD1222 vaccination. These receptors came from an adult in good health.

The V and J genes are TRBV25-1 and TRBJ1-2; D call uncertain. Germline CDR1 reads MGHDK; CDR2 reads SYGVNS. V was pared by 6 bases and J by 7 bases, with 15 bases between. The CDR3 has 13 amino acids. The CDR3 spells CASSDFPVGGYTF. CDR3 sequence (DNA): TGTGCCAGCAGCGATTTTCCCGTCGGTGGCTACACCTTC.

This chain uses TRBV7-4 with TRBJ2-7; 9 nucleotides agree with TRBD1. Unmatched junction bases numbered 8, after V lost 4 bases and J lost 4 bases. Germline V gives CDR1 SGHVT, CDR2 SQSDAQ. The CDR3 is made up of 15 amino acids. Written as DNA, the CDR3 is TGTGCCAGCAGCTCCCCCGGGACAGGGTTATACGAGCAGTACTTC. This codes for CASSSPGTGLYEQYF.

This chain connects TRBV7-2 to TRBJ1-1, with no clear D. Per the germline V gene, CDR1 is SGHTA and CDR2 is FQGNSA. Trimming removed 7 bases from V and 1 base from J, with 10 bases in between. CDR3 length: 13 amino acids. CDR3 in DNA: TGTGCCAGCACCGGAGGCACGAACACTGAAGCTTTCTTT. Amino acid sequence: CASTGGTNTEAFF.

The CDR3 region has the DNA TGTGCCAGCACACAGGGGAATCAGCCCCAGCATTTT. This translates into CASTQGNQPQHF. The rearrangement uses TRBV28 and TRBJ1-5, with 7 positions matching TRBD1. This CDR3 is 12 amino acids long. The junction had 1 base not matched to a gene; V was cut back by 7 bases and J by 4 bases. Germline CDR1 MDHEN, CDR2 SYDVKM.

This clone was detected only once. V gene TRBV5-1 combines with J gene TRBJ1-1; 9 positions agree with TRBD1. Germline V gene lookup returns CDR1 SGHRS and CDR2 YFSETQ. The CDR3 totals 15 residues. V lost 4 bases to trimming and J lost 1 base; unmatched junction nucleotides: 5. This chain's CDR3 is CASSLGQGRNTEAFF. DNA for the CDR3: TGCGCCAGCAGCCTAGGACAGGGGAGGAACACTGAAGCTTTCTTT. Together with reference TRBV5-1 and TRBJ1-1, the CDR3 gives the full variable domain: KAGVTQTPRYLIKTRGQQVTLSCSPISGHRSVSWYQQTPGQGLQFLFEYFSETQRNKGNFPGRFSGRQFSNSRSEMNVSTLELGDSALYLCASSLGQGRNTEAFFGQGTRLTVV.

This rearrangement joins TRBV19 to TRBJ1-5; maybe TRBD1 (6 bases). V shed 4 bases and J shed 7 bases, with 17 bases lying between them. The CDR3 sequence is 15 residues long. Germline V lookup: CDR1 LNHDA, CDR2 SQIVND (reference sequence). Here the CDR3 DNA reads TGTGCCAGTAGTAAGATGTGGGGGGCAGGACAGCCCCAGCATTTT. Protein: CASSKMWGAGQPQHF. The entire variable domain, with the rest obtained from reference TRBV19 and TRBJ1-5, is as follows: DGGITQSPKYLFRKEGQNVTLSCEQNLNHDAMYWYRQDPGQGLRLIYYSQIVNDFQKGDIAEGYSVSREKKESFPLTVTSAQKNPTAFYLCASSKMWGAGQPQHFGDGTRLSIL.

The gene calls are TRBV19 and TRBJ1-1; 10 bases map to TRBD1. The CDR3 consists of 15 residues. V gave up 4 bases and J gave up 7 bases; unmatched junction bases: 9. Germline values: CDR1 LNHDA, CDR2 SQIVND (reference sequence). In DNA, the CDR3 is TGTGCCAGTAGTACTATGGACAGGGGGTCGGTTGAAGCTTTCTTT. As protein: CASSTMDRGSVEAFF.

This clone was found once. This chain joins TRBV10-3 and TRBJ1-1; perhaps TRBD1 as D (5 bases). Per germline, CDR1 ENHRY and CDR2 SYGVKD. Trimming removed 10 bases at V and 0 bases at J, with 12 bases between. The CDR3 is 13 residues long. The DNA for the CDR3 is TGTGCCACCTTGACAGCCATGAACACTGAAGCTTTCTTT. Amino acids: CATLTAMNTEAFF.

V is TRBV10-3 and J is TRBJ1-2; no clear D. The V end lost 8 bases, the J end lost 2 bases, and 9 bases lay between the germline ends. The length of the CDR3 is 12 residues. Germline-derived CDR1 and CDR2 are ENHRY and SYGVKD. CDR3 DNA: TGTGCCATCGGAGCGGGGAACTATGGCTACACCTTC. Protein product: CAIGAGNYGYTF.

This chain links TRBV9 with TRBJ1-3; D uncertain. The V gene lost 0 bases and the J gene lost 0 bases, with 10 bases spanning the gap. Germline loops: CDR1 SGDLS, CDR2 YYNGEE. The CDR3 is made up of 16 amino acids. The CDR3 DNA reads TGTGCCAGCAGCGTAGGGTCCCCGAGCTCTGGAAACACCATATATTTT. This encodes CASSVGSPSSGNTIYF.

The V call is TRBV6-1, the J call TRBJ2-1; D is possibly TRBD1 (6 bases). The CDR3 is made up of 15 amino acids. Trimming removed 2 bases at V and 1 base at J, with 9 bases between. In germline, CDR1 is MNHNS, CDR2 SASEGT. CDR3 region: CASSELTGSYNEQFF. In DNA, the CDR3 is TGTGCCAGCAGTGAATTAACAGGGTCCTACAATGAGCAGTTCTTC.

The chain links TRBV7-2 to TRBJ2-3; TRBD1 aligns across 8 bases. Germline V gene sequence: CDR1 SGHTA, CDR2 FQGNSA. The junction had 15 bases not matched to a gene; V was cut back by 2 bases and J by 5 bases. The CDR3 totals 18 residues. This CDR3 reads CASSLKPTGEKSGDTQYF. The CDR3 coding sequence is TGTGCCAGCAGCTTAAAGCCGACAGGGGAAAAGAGTGGAGATACGCAGTATTTT. Looking up the rest from reference TRBV7-2 and TRBJ2-3 gives the full variable domain: GAGVSQSPSNKVTEKGKDVELRCDPISGHTALYWYRQSLGQGLEFLIYFQGNSAPDKSGLPSDRFSAERTGGSVSTLTIQRTQQEDSAVYLCASSLKPTGEKSGDTQYFGPGTRLTVL.

This chain uses TRBV18 with TRBJ1-2; 8 nucleotides line up with TRBD1. The CDR3 sequence is 15 residues long. Germline V gene lookup returns CDR1 KGHSH and CDR2 LQKENI. V dropped 3 bases and J dropped 2; count of bases not matched to a gene: 5. The CDR3 DNA sequence: TGTGCCAGCTCACCCCAGGACAGGGTGAACTATGGCTACACCTTC. Translating it yields CASSPQDRVNYGYTF.

The chain recombines TRBV4-1 with TRBJ2-4; D unclear. V lost 4 bases, J lost 2 bases, and 12 bases lay in between. Germline V CDR1 and CDR2: MGHRA, YSYEKL. CDR3 size: 15 residues. This chain's CDR3 is CASSPTSQPKNIQYF. In DNA, the CDR3 is TGCGCCAGCAGCCCGACGAGTCAGCCCAAAAACATTCAGTACTTC.

The chain uses TRBV25-1 and TRBJ2-1; no reliable D call. V lost 2 bases and J lost 0, with 14 bases in between. CDR1 MGHDK and CDR2 SYGVNS come from the germline V gene. This CDR3 is 17 amino acids long. The CDR3 loop is CASSEGQAGSSYNEQFF. The CDR3 DNA is TGTGCCAGCAGTGAAGGGCAGGCCGGCAGCTCCTACAATGAGCAGTTCTTC.

V and J are TRBV2 and TRBJ2-1; TRBD2 agrees at 7 bases. With 2 bases clipped from V and 7 bases from J, the junction kept 2 bases outside the gene matches. CDR1 is SNHLY and CDR2 is FYNNEI in the germline V gene. The CDR3 runs 13 residues. DNA for the CDR3: TGTGCCAGCAGTGAACTAGCGGAAAATGAGCAGTTCTTC. As protein: CASSELAENEQFF. Filled out from reference TRBV2 and TRBJ2-1, the complete variable domain reads EPEVTQTPSHQVTQMGQEVILRCVPISNHLYFYWYRQILGQKVEFLVSFYNNEISEKSEIFDDQFSVERPDGSNFTLKIRSTKLEDSAMYFCASSELAENEQFFGPGTRLTVL.

The V and J genes are TRBV10-2 and TRBJ2-7; no firm D call. Per the germline V gene, CDR1 is WSHSY and CDR2 is SAAADI. The CDR3 is made up of 12 amino acids. V gave up 7 bases and J gave up 13 bases, with 20 bases separating them. CDR3 DNA: TGCGCCAGCACCAACACTGTCTTCCCCGCCTACTTC. Protein sequence: CASTNTVFPAYF.

The chain is built from TRBV5-1 and TRBJ2-3, with 8 nucleotides matching TRBD1. The length of the CDR3 is 14 residues. V dropped 1 base and J dropped 2; count of bases not matched to a gene: 0. Germline values: CDR1 SGHRS, CDR2 YFSETQ. The CDR3 DNA follows: TGCGCCAGCAGCTTGCAGGGGGCCACAGATACGCAGTATTTT. As protein: CASSLQGATDTQYF. Combining the CDR3 with reference TRBV5-1 and TRBJ2-3 gives the whole variable domain KAGVTQTPRYLIKTRGQQVTLSCSPISGHRSVSWYQQTPGQGLQFLFEYFSETQRNKGNFPGRFSGRQFSNSRSEMNVSTLELGDSALYLCASSLQGATDTQYFGPGTRLTVL.

This clone was detected once. The gene calls are TRBV19 and TRBJ2-1, with a weak D call TRBD2 (6 bases). The CDR3 contains 15 residues. Germline CDR1 LNHDA, CDR2 SQIVND (reference sequence). Trimming stripped 9 bases from V and 5 bases from J, with 20 bases between. The CDR3 here is CASNLLGGPDNEQFF. The CDR3 coding sequence is TGTGCCAGCAACCTCTTAGGAGGGCCTGACAATGAGCAGTTCTTC.

This chain's CDR3 is CASSLLPPPISSGRATSTDTQYF. The CDR3 DNA sequence: TGTGCCAGCAGTTTATTACCCCCCCCGATCTCTAGCGGGAGGGCCACTAGCACAGATACGCAGTATTTT. This chain connects TRBV28 to TRBJ2-3; 12 bases map to TRBD2. Germline assignment: CDR1 MDHEN and CDR2 SYDVKM. V lost 1 base, J lost 0 bases, and 20 bases stayed unmatched. The CDR3 length is 23 residues.

The rearrangement links TRBV27 to TRBJ1-2; 8 positions match TRBD1. The V gene end was trimmed by 5 bases and the J gene end by 3 bases; junction bases not matched to a gene: 2. The CDR3 extends over 13 amino acids. Germline CDR1 reads MNHEY; CDR2 reads SMNVEV (reference sequence). This chain's CDR3 is CASSRTGYYGYTF. The CDR3 bases are TGTGCCAGCAGTAGGACAGGGTACTATGGCTACACCTTC.

J is TRBJ2-2 and V is TRBV5-1; 10 bases are shared with TRBD2. Per the germline V gene, CDR1 is SGHRS and CDR2 is YFSETQ. The V gene end was trimmed by 0 bases and the J gene end by 4 bases; junction bases not matched to a gene: 6. CDR3 size: 17 residues. CDR3 sequence reads: CASSLVGTSVITGELFF. The DNA of the CDR3 is TGCGCCAGCAGCTTGGTCGGGACTAGCGTTATCACCGGGGAGCTGTTTTTT.